Shown below are 32 T cell receptor beta chains from a single sample sequenced in a study of cytomegalovirus exposure and HLA in healthy donors. PCR was performed using 60 Vbeta and 13 Jbeta primers. Clones were sequenced by immunoSEQ multiplex PCR, and TCRdb holds only the in-frame ones, with some missing. The listing records over 100,000 clones. Sequenced input: PBMCs. The source is a man aged 25 to 45 in good health and CMV-seronegative.

This chain links TRBV7-2 with TRBJ1-5, with no clear D. Trimming took 1 base from V and 5 from J, leaving 6 bases between them. This CDR3 has 13 amino acids. The germline V gene has CDR1 SGHTA and CDR2 FQGNSA. The CDR3 DNA reads as TGTGCCAGCAGCTTAGTTCGGGATCAGCCCCAGCATTTT. This codes for CASSLVRDQPQHF.

This chain uses TRBV19 with TRBJ2-2; perhaps TRBD2 as D (5 bases). The CDR3 runs 12 residues. Germline V gene data show CDR1 as LNHDA and CDR2 as SQIVND (reference sequence). V gave up 11 bases and J gave up 6 bases, with 13 bases separating them. The CDR3 sequence: CALRAGAGELFF. The DNA for the CDR3 is TGTGCCTTGAGGGCTGGCGCCGGGGAGCTGTTTTTT.

The rearrangement uses TRBV10-3 and TRBJ2-5; 9 bases match TRBD2. The germline CDR1 and CDR2 sequences are ENHRY and SYGVKD. The CDR3 is made up of 14 amino acids. The J segment lost 2 bases and the V segment lost 2 bases, leaving 0 bases of the junction unmatched. CDR3 sequence reads: CAISEAGGQETQYF. The CDR3 DNA reads as TGTGCCATCAGTGAGGCGGGGGGGCAAGAGACCCAGTACTTC.

The chain combines TRBV18 with TRBJ2-7; TRBD2 is a possible D gene (5 bases). Trimming pared 5 bases from V and 6 bases from J, leaving 14 bases between. The CDR3 is made up of 13 amino acids. CDR1 is KGHSH and CDR2 is LQKENI in the germline V gene. The CDR3 spells CASSDTGNFEQYF. The CDR3 DNA is TGTGCCAGCTCAGATACCGGGAACTTCGAGCAGTACTTC.

The J gene is TRBJ1-1, the V gene TRBV5-6; D unresolved. Germline CDR1 and CDR2: SGHDT and YYEEEE. V lost 3 bases, J lost 5 bases, and 14 bases lay in between. The CDR3 runs to 14 residues. CDR3 in amino acids: CASSWATKITEAFF. The CDR3 DNA follows: TGTGCCAGCAGCTGGGCGACGAAAATAACTGAAGCTTTCTTT. The whole variable domain, filled in from reference TRBV5-6 and TRBJ1-1, reads DAGVTQSPTHLIKTRGQQVTLRCSPKSGHDTVSWYQQALGQGPQFIFQYYEEEERQRGNFPDRFSGHQFPNYSSELNVNALLLGDSALYLCASSWATKITEAFFGQGTRLTVV.

Concerning this clone itself: The same CDR3 is also encoded by other DNA sequences in this sample. The chain carries TRBV2 and TRBJ1-4; TRBD1 matches at 7 bases. The germline gives CDR1 SNHLY, CDR2 FYNNEI. The junction had 1 base not matched to a gene; V was cut back by 6 bases and J by 3 bases. The CDR3 sequence is 13 residues long. CDR3: CASSGTANEKLFF. DNA for the CDR3: TGTGCCAGCAGCGGGACAGCTAATGAAAAACTGTTTTTT.

The rearrangement uses TRBV27 and TRBJ2-2; TRBD1 might be the D (5 bases). The ends were cut back, 3 bases at V and 3 bases at J, with 14 bases in the middle. Per the germline V gene, CDR1 is MNHEY and CDR2 is SMNVEV (reference sequence). The CDR3 has 16 residues. The DNA of the CDR3 is TGTGCCAGCAGTTTTCAGGAACCCAGGGACACCGGGGAGCTGTTTTTT. Translating gives CASSFQEPRDTGELFF.

The rearrangement links TRBV5-1 to TRBJ2-7; 10 positions match TRBD1. The V and J ends lost 4 bases and 5 bases, in that order; junction bases with no gene match: 6. Germline V CDR1 and CDR2: SGHRS, YFSETQ. The CDR3 totals 14 residues. The CDR3 sequence is CASSPRTGGDEQYF. CDR3 DNA: TGCGCCAGCAGCCCACGGACAGGGGGGGACGAGCAGTACTTC.

In DNA form, the CDR3 reads TGTGCCAGCTCACCGCAGAGGGCTAGCACAGATACGCAGTATTTT. Protein sequence: CASSPQRASTDTQYF. This chain joins TRBV18 and TRBJ2-3, with a weak D call TRBD2 (5 bases). The V end was cut by 3 bases, the J end by 0 bases, with 10 bases between. The CDR3 spans 15 residues. Germline CDR1 reads KGHSH; CDR2 reads LQKENI.

The chain combines TRBV6-6 with TRBJ1-3, with 9 nucleotides matching TRBD1. From germline, CDR1 is MNHNY and CDR2 SVGAGI (reference sequence). This CDR3 region has 15 residues. J was trimmed by 8 bases and V by 2 bases; bases with no gene match: 7. DNA of the CDR3: TGTGCCAGCAGTTACGGACAGGGGATGGTAGACACCATATATTTT. It specifies CASSYGQGMVDTIYF.

The chain recombines TRBV11-1 with TRBJ2-7; 8 bases line up with TRBD1. The germline V gene has CDR1 SGHAT and CDR2 FQDESV (reference sequence). CDR3 length equals 15 residues. V trimming: 5 bases; J trimming: 3 bases; junction bases outside the gene matches: 9. The CDR3, as DNA: TGTGCCAGCAGCCGAGGAGGGACAGGCTACTACGAGCAGTACTTC. Translating it yields CASSRGGTGYYEQYF.

About this clone itself: Given the absence of the conserved phenylalanine or tryptophan at the CDR3 end, a read error is likely. The chain carries TRBV7-9 and TRBJ2-2; 8 positions match TRBD1. V was pared by 5 bases and J by 2 bases, with 7 bases of the junction left unmatched. CDR1 and CDR2 (germline): SEHNR, FQNEAQ (reference sequence). This CDR3 region has 16 residues. CDR3 protein: CASSKTDRDNTGELFL. CDR3 nucleotides: TGTGCCAGCAGCAAGACGGACAGGGACAACACCGGGGAGCTGTTTCTT.

V and J are TRBV29-1 and TRBJ1-4; possibly TRBD1 for D (5 bases). CDR1 is SQVTM and CDR2 is ANQGSEA in the germline V gene. The V and J ends lost 7 bases and 7 bases respectively, with 10 bases between them. CDR3 length equals 11 residues. The CDR3 here is CSASRGEKLFF. DNA of the CDR3: TGCAGCGCTAGTAGGGGTGAAAAACTGTTTTTT.

This rearrangement joins TRBV30 to TRBJ1-1; 12 nucleotides match TRBD1. The CDR3 runs to 15 residues. Germline V gene sequence: CDR1 GTSNPN, CDR2 SVGIG (reference sequence). Trimming removed 5 bases from V and 7 bases from J; junction bases left unmatched: 11. The CDR3 sequence: CAWLQGDRGPIEAFF. CDR3 nucleotides: TGTGCCTGGTTACAAGGGGACAGGGGGCCTATTGAAGCTTTCTTT.

The chain recombines TRBV7-9 with TRBJ1-2, with D uncertain. Trimming cost V 3 bases and J 4 bases, with 9 bases left between them. The germline gives CDR1 SEHNR, CDR2 FQNEAQ (reference sequence). The CDR3 spans 13 residues. The chain's CDR3 is CASSFQGGYGYTF. The CDR3 coding sequence is TGTGCCAGCAGCTTTCAAGGAGGCTATGGCTACACCTTC.

This sequence joins TRBV5-1 and TRBJ1-3; tentative D call: TRBD1 (5 bases). The germline CDR1 and CDR2 sequences are SGHRS and YFSETQ. The CDR3 covers 16 residues. Trimming cost V 2 bases and J 1 base, with 13 bases left between them. CDR3 sequence (DNA): TGCGCCAGCAGCTTTTTACCAGGGCCATCTGGAAACACCATATATTTT. This codes for CASSFLPGPSGNTIYF.

The rearrangement links TRBV5-6 to TRBJ1-5; no reliable D call. From germline, CDR1 is SGHDT and CDR2 YYEEEE. The CDR3 loop spans 12 amino acids. V was trimmed by 0 bases and J by 5 bases, leaving 3 bases between them. The CDR3 bases are TGTGCCAGCAGCTTGGCCGATCAGCCCCAGCATTTT. Protein sequence: CASSLADQPQHF.

The chain employs TRBV10-3 and TRBJ2-2; 9 nucleotides agree with TRBD1. The CDR3 runs 15 residues. After removal of 6 bases from V and 4 bases from J, the junction contained 6 bases not matched to a gene. CDR1 is ENHRY, CDR2 SYGVKD, per germline. The CDR3 protein is CAISDRGKGTGELFF. CDR3 DNA: TGTGCCATCAGCGACAGGGGGAAAGGCACCGGGGAGCTGTTTTTT.

This chain connects TRBV7-9 to TRBJ1-2; no clear D. This CDR3 comprises 16 residues. Germline CDR1 SEHNR, CDR2 FQNEAQ (reference sequence). V lost 4 bases and J 7 bases, leaving 22 bases between the germline ends. The CDR3 bases are TGTGCCAGCAGCTCGACGATTCTCCACGCGGAAGCTGGCTACACCTTC. Its protein is CASSSTILHAEAGYTF.

The chain employs TRBV2 and TRBJ2-5; perhaps TRBD2 as D (7 bases). This CDR3 has 15 amino acids. Germline V CDR1 and CDR2: SNHLY, FYNNEI. Trimming pared 7 bases from V and 5 bases from J, leaving 20 bases between. This CDR3 reads CASIGGAGAWETQYF. The CDR3 DNA reads as TGTGCCAGCATCGGGGGCGCGGGGGCGTGGGAGACCCAGTACTTC.

The genes are TRBV7-9 and TRBJ1-2; no clear D gene. CDR1 SEHNR and CDR2 FQNEAQ come from the germline V gene (reference sequence). The V gene lost 5 bases and the J gene lost 4 bases, with 14 bases spanning the gap. This CDR3 comprises 14 residues. CDR3 loop: CASSPAGGLYGYTF. In DNA, the CDR3 is TGTGCCAGCAGCCCTGCCGGTGGGCTCTATGGCTACACCTTC.

The chain joins TRBV10-3 to TRBJ2-7; 10 nucleotides match TRBD2. This CDR3 is 14 amino acids long. With 7 bases clipped from V and 3 bases from J, the junction kept 6 bases outside the gene matches. Per germline, CDR1 ENHRY and CDR2 SYGVKD. DNA of the CDR3: TGTGCCATCACCGAAGCGGGGGGGAACTACGAGCAGTACTTC. This translates into CAITEAGGNYEQYF.

The J gene is TRBJ1-5, the V gene TRBV28, with D possibly TRBD1 on 5 matching bases. Trimming removed 10 bases at V and 5 bases at J, with 18 bases between. Germline CDR1 reads MDHEN; CDR2 reads SYDVKM. The CDR3 contains 14 residues. The CDR3 sequence is CATTDNINHQPQHF. In nucleotides, the CDR3 is TGTGCCACTACGGACAATATTAACCATCAGCCCCAGCATTTT. The full variable domain, completed using reference TRBV28 and TRBJ1-5, is DVKVTQSSRYLVKRTGEKVFLECVQDMDHENMFWYRQDPGLGLRLIYFSYDVKMKEKGDIPEGYSVSREKKERFSLILESASTNQTSMYLCATTDNINHQPQHFGDGTRLSIL.

This chain uses TRBV18 with TRBJ1-2; D is unclear. The V gene's germline CDR1 is KGHSH and CDR2 LQKENI. The CDR3 has 13 residues. V was shortened by 2 bases and J by 6 bases, with 10 bases between the two germline ends. In DNA form, the CDR3 reads TGTGCCAGCTCACCAGGGCAGCAGGATGGCTACACCTTC. It yields the protein CASSPGQQDGYTF.

The chain combines TRBV18 with TRBJ1-2; 8 bases match TRBD1. CDR3 length: 15 residues. V lost 5 bases and J lost 0; bases outside the gene matches: 5. The germline V gene encodes CDR1 KGHSH and CDR2 LQKENI. The CDR3 loop is CASSSGQGANYGYTF. CDR3 bases: TGTGCCAGCTCATCTGGACAGGGCGCTAACTATGGCTACACCTTC.

This chain links TRBV5-4 with TRBJ2-7, with D possibly being TRBD2 (6 bases). Germline V gives CDR1 SGHNT, CDR2 YYREEE (reference sequence). V was shortened by 4 bases and J by 3 bases, with 20 bases between the two germline ends. This CDR3 region has 16 residues. The CDR3 sequence is CASSPGGLARGYEQYF. In nucleotides, the CDR3 is TGTGCCAGCAGCCCTGGAGGGCTAGCGAGGGGCTACGAGCAGTACTTC.

This chain links TRBV7-8 with TRBJ2-7, with 7 bases fitting TRBD1. The CDR3 loop spans 14 amino acids. CDR1 SGHVS and CDR2 FQNEAQ come from the germline V gene. The J segment lost 6 bases and the V segment lost 4 bases, leaving 9 bases of the junction unmatched. The CDR3 nucleotides read TGTGCCAGCAGCTGGCGACAGGGTGGAAGCGAGCAGTACTTC. This gives the protein CASSWRQGGSEQYF.

The gene calls are TRBV28 and TRBJ1-3; D gene ambiguous. The CDR3 contains 14 residues. Trimming shortened V by 6 bases and J by 0 bases, and 9 bases separated the two germline ends. CDR1 MDHEN and CDR2 SYDVKM come from the germline V gene. CDR3 in amino acids: CASRIQLSGNTIYF. CDR3 DNA sequence: TGTGCCAGCAGGATACAGCTCTCTGGAAACACCATATATTTT.

For this clone: Other DNA sequences in the sample encode the same CDR3. This chain links TRBV6-1 with TRBJ1-2; 7 bases map to TRBD1. CDR1 MNHNS and CDR2 SASEGT come from the germline V gene. This CDR3 has 14 amino acids. Unmatched junction bases numbered 6, after V lost 5 bases and J lost 3 bases. CDR3 bases: TGTGCCAGCAGTCCCGGGGGACAGCACTATGGCTACACCTTC. Its protein product is CASSPGGQHYGYTF.

This chain uses TRBV7-2 with TRBJ2-1; perhaps TRBD1 as D (5 bases). Trimming removed 4 bases from V and 9 bases from J, with 13 bases in between. Germline-derived CDR1 and CDR2 are SGHTA and FQGNSA. The CDR3 length is 13 residues. CDR3 nucleotides: TGTGCCAGCAGCTACGAAAGGGGCGGTGAGCAGTTCTTC. It encodes CASSYERGGEQFF.

This sequence joins TRBV6-1 and TRBJ1-3; maybe TRBD1 (6 bases). The V and J ends lost 8 bases and 1 base respectively, with 15 bases between them. The CDR3 is 15 amino acids. Looked up from germline, CDR1 is MNHNS and CDR2 is SASEGT. Here the CDR3 DNA reads TGTGCCAGCTTTACGGCAGGGGCGTCTGGAAACACCATATATTTT. Protein sequence: CASFTAGASGNTIYF.

The chain couples TRBV7-6 to TRBJ2-1; tentatively, D is TRBD2 (5 bases). Trimming took off 1 base at V and 12 bases at J, with 13 bases between the two ends. CDR3 length equals 13 residues. Germline CDR1 and CDR2: SGHVS and FNYEAQ. CDR3 protein: CASSLGPGMGQFF. The CDR3, as DNA: TGTGCCAGCAGCTTAGGGCCCGGGATGGGGCAGTTCTTC.